Listed here are 29 T cell receptor beta chains from one sample, sequenced in a study of molecular identifiers for immune sequencing clone quantification. TCRdb re-called the PCR reads through MiXCR, storing one row per CDR3 protein. The table records about 640,000 distinct CDR3 sequences, roughly 21% of them present only once. The sequencing sample was made of naive CD8+ T cells from blood, with Jurkat cell RNA spiked in. Subset described: FACS-sorted CD8+CD4-CCR7+CD45RA+ naive T cells. The source of these receptors is a human donor in good health. Some libraries in this study had Jurkat cell RNA spiked in.

The rearrangement uses TRBV4-3 and TRBJ1-3; 10 nucleotides agree with TRBD1. CDR3 length: 15 residues. The ends lost 1 base at V and 4 bases at J; junction bases unmatched: 1. The germline gives CDR1 LGHNA, CDR2 YSLEER. For the CDR3, the DNA is TGCGCCAGCAGCCAAGGACAGGGGGCGGGAAACACCATATATTTT. It codes for CASSQGQGAGNTIYF.

This clonotype has ten or more counts. The rearrangement joins TRBV20-1 to TRBJ1-3, with 8 bases aligning to TRBD1. The V segment lost 0 bases and the J segment 4 bases; nucleotides outside the gene matches: 8. There are 16 residues in the CDR3. Germline-derived CDR1 and CDR2 are DFQATT and SNEGSKA (reference sequence). CDR3: CSARDREDRVGNTIYF. Written as DNA, the CDR3 is TGCAGTGCTAGAGATCGCGAGGACAGGGTCGGAAACACCATATATTTT.

The sample holds many counts of this clonotype. The genes are TRBV6-2 or TRBV6-3 and TRBJ2-5; D possibly corresponds to TRBD1 (6 bases). Germline CDR1 reads MNHEY; CDR2 reads SVGEGT. V lost 5 bases, J lost 5 bases, and 9 bases lay in between. CDR3 length: 12 residues. The CDR3 reads CASSADRETQYF. Here the CDR3 DNA reads TGTGCCAGCAGTGCAGACAGGGAGACCCAGTACTTC.

This clonotype has ten or more counts. The V gene is TRBV5-4, the J gene TRBJ2-7, with D perhaps TRBD1 (6 bases). Germline CDR1 and CDR2: SGHNT and YYREEE (reference sequence). Trimming pared 4 bases from V and 2 bases from J, leaving 13 bases between. This CDR3 region has 14 residues. Written as DNA, the CDR3 is TGTGCCAGCAGCACTAGGACAGCAACCTACGAGCAGTACTTC. Translating gives CASSTRTATYEQYF.

This clonotype was observed at least ten times. The rearrangement links TRBV4-3 to TRBJ2-3, with TRBD1 matching over 7 bases. CDR3 length: 18 amino acids. Germline CDR1 is LGHNA and CDR2 is YSLEER. V shed 0 bases, J shed 4 bases, and the junction held 13 bases outside the gene matches. CDR3 region: CASSQDPADRSFSDTQYF. In DNA form, the CDR3 reads TGCGCCAGCAGCCAAGATCCCGCGGACAGGAGTTTTTCAGATACGCAGTATTTT.

This clonotype occurred a few times. A much larger clone is a single base away; this may be a read error. The chain combines TRBV25-1 with TRBJ2-3; TRBD1 aligns across 8 bases. CDR3 length: 14 residues. With 4 bases clipped from V and 6 bases from J, the junction kept 6 bases outside the gene matches. Germline lookup yields CDR1 MGHDK and CDR2 SYGVNS. Written as DNA, the CDR3 is TGTGCCAGCAGTGCGGGCAGGGGGCTTGATACGCAGTATTTT. Translating gives CASSAGRGLDTQYF. The full variable domain, in which reference TRBV25-1 and TRBJ2-3 provide the parts outside the CDR3, is EADIYQTPRYLVIGTGKKITLECSQTMGHDKMYWYQQDPGMELHLIHYSYGVNSTEKGDLSSESTVSRIRTEHFPLTLESARPSHTSQYLCASSAGRGLDTQYFGPGTRLTVL.

This clonotype was detected ten times or more. The J gene is TRBJ2-3, the V gene TRBV2, with 9 bases aligning to TRBD2. The CDR3 runs to 15 residues. CDR1 is SNHLY, CDR2 FYNNEI, per germline. V trimming: 3 bases; J trimming: 0 bases; junction bases outside the gene matches: 1. CDR3 DNA: TGTGCCAGCAGTGACGGGACTAGCAGCACAGATACGCAGTATTTT. Protein sequence: CASSDGTSSTDTQYF.

This clonotype was seen repeatedly, ten times or more. The DNA for the CDR3 is TGCGCCAGCAGCCAAGATTCGTTCGGGAACACCGGGGAGCTGTTTTTT. Translation: CASSQDSFGNTGELFF. J is TRBJ2-2 and V is TRBV4-3, with D uncertain. CDR3 size: 16 residues. The V end lost 0 bases, the J end lost 1 base, and 9 bases lay between the germline ends. CDR1 is LGHNA, CDR2 YSLEER, per germline.

This clonotype was recorded many times. V is TRBV9 and J is TRBJ1-6; TRBD1 matches at 7 bases. The CDR3 has 15 residues. Germline CDR1 and CDR2: SGDLS and YYNGEE. Trimming took 4 bases from V and 7 from J; bases not matched to a gene: 8. In nucleotides, the CDR3 is TGTGCCAGCAGCCAGAGGGGGCTTGACAATTCACCCCTCCACTTT. Translating gives CASSQRGLDNSPLHF.

At least ten counts were recorded for this clonotype. This chain connects TRBV3-1 to TRBJ1-4; no reliable D call. Germline loops: CDR1 LGHDT, CDR2 YNNKEL (reference sequence). CDR3 length: 12 amino acids. Trimming left V 1 base short and J 13 bases short, with 10 bases between. The CDR3 loop is CASSQGGSGLFF. CDR3 bases: TGTGCCAGCAGCCAAGGAGGTTCGGGACTGTTTTTT.

The chain employs TRBV19 and TRBJ2-3, with a possible D match to TRBD2 (7 bases). Germline assignment: CDR1 LNHDA and CDR2 SQIVND (reference sequence). The ends were cut back, 9 bases at V and 0 bases at J, with 22 bases in the middle. The CDR3 is 17 residues long. In DNA form, the CDR3 reads TGTGCCAGAATCCGCCCGAGGGGGGGGGTTAGCACAGATACGCAGTATTTT. Its protein is CARIRPRGGVSTDTQYF. The whole variable domain, filled in from reference TRBV19 and TRBJ2-3, reads DGGITQSPKYLFRKEGQNVTLSCEQNLNHDAMYWYRQDPGQGLRLIYYSQIVNDFQKGDIAEGYSVSREKKESFPLTVTSAQKNPTAFYLCARIRPRGGVSTDTQYFGPGTRLTVL.

Ten or more counts support this clonotype. The chain carries TRBV27 and TRBJ2-5; 10 bases agree with TRBD2. This CDR3 spans 17 amino acids. Unmatched junction bases numbered 5, after V lost 0 bases and J lost 1 base. Germline values: CDR1 MNHEY, CDR2 SMNVEV (reference sequence). CDR3 nucleotide sequence: TGTGCCAGCAGTTTATCCCTTTGGACTAGCGGCCAAGAGACCCAGTACTTC. Translated, it gives CASSLSLWTSGQETQYF.

Regarding this clonotype: The junction does not match germline at one end; this may be a read error. V usage is TRBV7-7 and J usage is TRBJ2-7, with 8 bases matching TRBD2. CDR3 length: 16 amino acids. Germline V CDR1 and CDR2: SSHAT, FNYEAQ (reference sequence). This chain's CDR3 is CASSLSPSGSVEEQYF. The CDR3 nucleotides are TGTGCTAGCAGCTTAAGTCCAAGCGGGAGTGTAGAAGAGCAGTACTTC.

As concerns this clonotype: Since a much larger clone is just one base distant, this may be a read error. The J gene is TRBJ1-1, the V gene TRBV10-3; no reliable D call. This CDR3 contains 13 residues. Germline V lookup: CDR1 ENHRY, CDR2 SYGVKD. The CDR3 DNA reads as TGTGTCATCAAGGACGCATCTCAACCTGAAGCTTTCTTT. Protein product: CVIKDASQPEAFF.

A remark on this clonotype: A much larger clone lies one base from this, so it may be a read error. It is likely a read error, because the conserved phenylalanine at the end of the CDR3 is missing. The CDR3 loop is CASRSDSGGPDTQYL. CDR3 nucleotides: TGTGCCAGCAGGTCGGACTCCGGAGGCCCAGATACGCAGTATTTA. The chain employs TRBV2 and TRBJ2-3; D possibly corresponds to TRBD2 (5 bases). CDR1 and CDR2 from the germline V gene are SNHLY and FYNNEI. The CDR3 spans 15 residues. V dropped 6 bases and J dropped 4 bases, with 17 bases sitting between them.

This clonotype was seen at least ten times. This chain uses TRBV30 with TRBJ2-7, with D tentatively TRBD2 (6 bases). Trimming left V 3 bases short and J 0 bases short, with 9 bases between. In germline, CDR1 is GTSNPN, CDR2 SVGIG (reference sequence). The length of the CDR3 is 13 residues. This chain's CDR3 is CAWSRGSSYEQYF. Here the CDR3 DNA reads TGTGCCTGGAGCCGGGGGAGCTCCTACGAGCAGTACTTC.

There are many counts of this clonotype. This chain joins TRBV28 and TRBJ2-7; 12 bases map to TRBD2. The CDR3 loop spans 16 amino acids. CDR1 is MDHEN and CDR2 is SYDVKM in the germline V gene. The J segment lost 2 bases and the V segment lost 7 bases, leaving 9 bases of the junction unmatched. Written as DNA, the CDR3 is TGTGCCAGCACGAATCCCGGACTAGCGGGGACCTACGAGCAGTACTTC. This gives the protein CASTNPGLAGTYEQYF.

This sequence joins TRBV19 and TRBJ2-2; D not certain. With 3 bases removed from V and 0 bases from J, the gap between germline ends came to 5 bases. This CDR3 is built from 14 residues. Germline-derived CDR1 and CDR2 are LNHDA and SQIVND (reference sequence). In DNA, the CDR3 is TGTGCCAGTAGTATTTTTACGAACACCGGGGAGCTGTTTTTT. Amino acid sequence: CASSIFTNTGELFF.

This clonotype was seen at least ten times. The chain links TRBV2 to TRBJ2-1; D uncertain. The germline V gene encodes CDR1 SNHLY and CDR2 FYNNEI. The CDR3 covers 12 residues. The V and J ends lost 8 bases and 6 bases respectively, with 11 bases between them. The CDR3 DNA reads as TGTGCCAGCGGCCCCCCCCCCAATGAGCAGTTCTTC. Translation gives CASGPPPNEQFF.

This clonotype was recorded at least ten times. The gene calls are TRBV5-1 and TRBJ2-5, with no clear D. Looked up from germline, CDR1 is SGHRS and CDR2 is YFSETQ. Trimming removed 0 bases from V and 2 bases from J, with 8 bases in between. CDR3 length equals 14 residues. CDR3 protein: CASSLGGIQETQYF. The DNA of the CDR3 is TGCGCCAGCAGCTTGGGCGGAATACAAGAGACCCAGTACTTC.

Notes on this clonotype: A clone one base away is much larger, so this may be a read error. The V gene is TRBV5-1, the J gene TRBJ2-7; TRBD1 might be the D (6 bases). V was clipped by 4 bases and J by 6 bases, with 26 bases between them. The CDR3 length is 17 residues. Germline values: CDR1 SGHRS, CDR2 YFSETQ. The CDR3 here is CASSGGPTTQGTFEQYF. Written as DNA, the CDR3 is TGCGCCAGCAGCGGAGGCCCCACGACACAGGGTACGTTCGAGCAGTACTTC.

This clonotype was detected ten times or more. The chain is built from TRBV4-3 and TRBJ1-1; D is perhaps TRBD1 (6 bases). CDR1 and CDR2 from the germline V gene are LGHNA and YSLEER. This CDR3 comprises 15 residues. V was shortened by 0 bases and J by 1 base, with 9 bases between the two germline ends. CDR3 region: CASSQEEDRNTEAFF. The DNA of the CDR3 is TGCGCCAGCAGCCAAGAAGAGGACAGGAACACTGAAGCTTTCTTT.

The chain employs TRBV24-1 and TRBJ2-5, with unresolved D. This CDR3 comprises 14 residues. Germline V gene data show CDR1 as KGHDR and CDR2 as SFDVKD. V lost 4 bases to trimming and J lost 2 bases, with 10 bases between them. CDR3: CATSDNSAQETQYF. In DNA, the CDR3 is TGTGCCACCAGTGACAACTCGGCTCAAGAGACCCAGTACTTC.

This clonotype was counted at least ten times. The rearrangement uses TRBV27 and TRBJ1-5; D ambiguous. The germline V gene encodes CDR1 MNHEY and CDR2 SMNVEV (reference sequence). Trimming took off 5 bases at V and 3 bases at J, with 8 bases between the two ends. The CDR3 length is 13 residues. The CDR3 region has the DNA TGTGCCAGCAGTGGGTCAATCAATCAGCCCCAGCATTTT. This translates into CASSGSINQPQHF.

The chain recombines TRBV2 with TRBJ2-3; TRBD2 matches at 7 bases. Trimming cost V 3 bases and J 5 bases; bases outside gene matches: 8. The CDR3 totals 15 residues. Per germline, CDR1 SNHLY and CDR2 FYNNEI. DNA of the CDR3: TGTGCCAGCAGTGATCCCCCCGGGGGGATAGATACGCAGTATTTT. Translating it yields CASSDPPGGIDTQYF.

The V gene is TRBV6-5, the J gene TRBJ2-1, with 8 bases fitting TRBD2. Germline V gene data show CDR1 as MNHEY and CDR2 as SVGAGI. The CDR3 has 17 residues. With V trimmed by 7 bases and J by 4 bases, 15 bases remained unmatched. The CDR3: CASKSPTSGGRYNEQFF. Written as DNA, the CDR3 is TGTGCCAGCAAATCCCCAACAAGCGGGGGCCGTTACAATGAGCAGTTCTTC.

There are a few counts of this clonotype. This chain joins TRBV2 and TRBJ2-1, with a tentative D call TRBD1 (6 bases). Germline V lookup: CDR1 SNHLY, CDR2 FYNNEI. The CDR3 is 13 amino acids. Trimming removed 4 bases at V and 12 bases at J, with 16 bases between. Here the CDR3 DNA reads TGTGCCAGCAGTGGGAAAGACAGGCCTGGGCAGTTCTTC. Its translation: CASSGKDRPGQFF. Complete variable domain (other parts from reference TRBV2 and TRBJ2-1): EPEVTQTPSHQVTQMGQEVILRCVPISNHLYFYWYRQILGQKVEFLVSFYNNEISEKSEIFDDQFSVERPDGSNFTLKIRSTKLEDSAMYFCASSGKDRPGQFFGPGTRLTVL.

This clonotype was observed a handful of times. This is likely a read error, given that the CDR3 carries no conserved phenylalanine or tryptophan at its end. The rearrangement joins TRBV27 to TRBJ1-1, with 8 bases identical to TRBD1. Germline CDR1 reads MNHEY; CDR2 reads SMNVEV (reference sequence). Losses at the gene ends were 2 bases for V and 5 bases for J; bases not matched to a gene: 13. The CDR3 is 17 residues long. CDR3 nucleotide sequence: TGTGCCAGCAGTTTAGTTCAATCACAGGGGGTTGGTACTGAAGCTTTCATT. It yields the protein CASSLVQSQGVGTEAFI.

On this clonotype: A much larger clone differs from this one at a single base, so this may be a read error. The conserved closing phenylalanine or tryptophan is absent in this CDR3, likely reflecting a read error. This sequence joins TRBV28 and TRBJ2-3; 11 bases are a match to TRBD2. Losses at the gene ends were 3 bases for V and 6 bases for J; bases not matched to a gene: 2. The CDR3 runs to 14 residues. Germline loops: CDR1 MDHEN, CDR2 SYDVKM. This CDR3 is CASSFRLAGDTQYL. In DNA form, the CDR3 reads TGTGCCAGCAGTTTCAGACTAGCGGGGGATACGCAGTATCTT.